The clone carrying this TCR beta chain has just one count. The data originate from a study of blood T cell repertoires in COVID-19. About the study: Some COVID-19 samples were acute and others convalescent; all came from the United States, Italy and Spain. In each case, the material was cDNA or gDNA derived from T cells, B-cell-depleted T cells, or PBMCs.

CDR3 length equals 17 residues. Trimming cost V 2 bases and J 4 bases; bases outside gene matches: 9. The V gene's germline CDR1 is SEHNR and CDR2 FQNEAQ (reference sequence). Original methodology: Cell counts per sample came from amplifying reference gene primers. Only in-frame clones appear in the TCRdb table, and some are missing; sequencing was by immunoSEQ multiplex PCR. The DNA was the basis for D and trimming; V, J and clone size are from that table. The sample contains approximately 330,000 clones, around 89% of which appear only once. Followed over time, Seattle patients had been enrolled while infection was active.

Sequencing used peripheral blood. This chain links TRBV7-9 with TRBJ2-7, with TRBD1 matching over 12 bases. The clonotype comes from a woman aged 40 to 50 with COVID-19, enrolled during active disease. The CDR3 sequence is CASSLPTGTGGSYEQYF. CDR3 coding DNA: TGTGCCAGCAGCTTACCAACCGGGACAGGGGGCTCGTACGAGCAGTACTTC. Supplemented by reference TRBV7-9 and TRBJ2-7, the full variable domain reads DTGVSQNPRHKITKRGQNVTFRCDPISEHNRLYWYRQTLGQGPEFLTYFQNEAQLEKSRLLSDRFSAERPKGSFSTLEIQRTEQGDSAMYLCASSLPTGTGGSYEQYFGPGTRLTVT.